This TCR beta chain stems from a study of graft-versus-host responses after intestinal transplantation. On the study more broadly: Recipients had transplants, and these were multivisceral, liver-intestinal, or isolated intestinal. Recipients across the board were started on anti-thymocyte globulin induction, then kept on tacrolimus and steroids for about 3 years.

This CDR3 spans 15 amino acids. The germline V and J ends were trimmed by 4 bases and 0 bases, with 12 bases remaining between them. Germline V gives CDR1 SGHAT, CDR2 FQNNGV. The data were produced by immunoSEQ multiplex PCR, yet TCRdb's version contains in-frame clones alone and is incomplete. The sample shows 65,000 to 90,000 clones, roughly 90% of them seen only once. Concerning this clone itself: Its target is not known.

Regarding the study as a whole: High graft-versus-host to host-versus-graft clonal ratios were found in allografts of patients who had graft-donor T cell macrochimerism.

The receptor was isolated from a human donor who received an intestinal transplant. Specimen: unstimulated CD8+ T cells sorted from spleen or lymph node cells, collected before intestinal transplant. The rearrangement links TRBV11-2 to TRBJ1-1; D not certain. The DNA of the CDR3 is TGTGCCAGCAGCTATCACCCAGGTTTGAACACTGAAGCTTTCTTT. Protein: CASSYHPGLNTEAFF.